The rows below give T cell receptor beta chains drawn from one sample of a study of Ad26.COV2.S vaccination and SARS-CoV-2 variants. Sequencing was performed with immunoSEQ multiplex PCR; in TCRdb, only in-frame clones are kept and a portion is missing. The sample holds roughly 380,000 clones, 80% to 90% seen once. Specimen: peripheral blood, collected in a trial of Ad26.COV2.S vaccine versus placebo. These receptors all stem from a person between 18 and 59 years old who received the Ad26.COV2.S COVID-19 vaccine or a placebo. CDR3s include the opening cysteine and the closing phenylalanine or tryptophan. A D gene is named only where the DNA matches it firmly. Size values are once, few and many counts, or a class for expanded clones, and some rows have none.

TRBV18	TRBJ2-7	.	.	CASSPSTSSYEQYF	TGTGCCAGCTCACCCTCCACGAGTTCCTACGAGCAGTACTTC
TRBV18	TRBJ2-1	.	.	CASSRTGQGEQFF	TGTGCCAGCTCACGCACGGGGCAGGGTGAGCAGTTCTTC
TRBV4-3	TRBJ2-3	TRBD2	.	CASSHTLSRGGSTDTQYF	TGCGCCAGCAGCCATACCCTGAGCCGGGGGGGGAGCACAGATACGCAGTATTTT
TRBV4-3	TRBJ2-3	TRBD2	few	CASSQESAGGSTDTQYF	TGCGCCAGCAGCCAAGAATCCGCGGGGGGTAGCACAGATACGCAGTATTTT
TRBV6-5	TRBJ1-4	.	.	CASAERVSEKLFF	TGTGCCAGCGCCGAACGGGTCAGTGAAAAACTGTTTTTT
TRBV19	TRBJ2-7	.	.	CASSTGRSSYEQYF	TGTGCCAGTAGTACCGGTAGGAGCTCCTACGAGCAGTACTTC
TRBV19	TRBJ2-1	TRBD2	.	CASSRPIAGSAYNEQFF	TGTGCCAGTAGTAGACCTATAGCGGGGTCCGCCTACAATGAGCAGTTCTTC
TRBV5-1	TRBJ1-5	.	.	CASSLEGLQPQHF	TGCGCCAGCAGCTTGGAAGGTCTTCAGCCCCAGCATTTT
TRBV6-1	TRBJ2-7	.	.	CASSELVNLYEQYF	TGTGCCAGCAGTGAACTTGTCAATCTCTACGAGCAGTACTTC
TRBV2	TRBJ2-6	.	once	CASSEGLLTGANVLTF	TGTGCCAGCAGTGAAGGATTGTTGACTGGGGCCAACGTCCTGACTTTC
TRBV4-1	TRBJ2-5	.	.	CASSVGRRETQYF	TGCGCCAGCAGCGTCGGGCGCCGAGAGACCCAGTACTTC
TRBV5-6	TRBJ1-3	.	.	CASSLGQELSGNTIYF	TGTGCCAGCAGCTTGGGGCAGGAGCTCTCTGGAAACACCATATATTTT
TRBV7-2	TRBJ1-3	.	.	CASSLGGDSGNTIYF	TGTGCCAGCAGCCTTGGGGGAGACTCTGGAAACACCATATATTTT
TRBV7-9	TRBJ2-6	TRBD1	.	CASSPQDRVGANVLTF	TGTGCCAGCAGCCCCCAGGACAGGGTCGGGGCCAACGTCCTGACTTTC
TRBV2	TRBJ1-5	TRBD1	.	CASGKQGGNQPQHF	TGTGCCAGCGGAAAACAGGGGGGGAATCAGCCCCAGCATTTT
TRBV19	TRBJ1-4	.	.	CASSIGWHLNEKLFF	TGTGCCAGTAGTATAGGTTGGCACTTAAATGAAAAACTGTTTTTT
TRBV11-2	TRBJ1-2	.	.	CASSLGSANYGYTF	TGTGCCAGCAGCTTAGGCAGCGCTAACTATGGCTACACCTTC
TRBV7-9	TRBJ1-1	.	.	CASSPPGTEAFF	TGTGCCAGCAGTCCCCCCGGCACTGAAGCTTTCTTT
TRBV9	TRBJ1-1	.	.	CASSAHEGVGAEAFF	TGTGCCAGCAGCGCCCACGAGGGGGTTGGCGCTGAAGCTTTCTTT
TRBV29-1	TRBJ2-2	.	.	CSVALRAGDTGELFF	TGCAGCGTCGCGCTCAGGGCCGGGGACACCGGGGAGCTGTTTTTT
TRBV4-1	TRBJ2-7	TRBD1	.	CASSRGQGSYEQYF	TGCGCCAGCAGCCGTGGACAGGGGTCCTACGAGCAGTACTTC
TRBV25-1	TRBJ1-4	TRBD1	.	CASSELGRQGGEKLFF	TGTGCCAGCAGTGAATTGGGCCGACAGGGGGGTGAAAAACTGTTTTTT
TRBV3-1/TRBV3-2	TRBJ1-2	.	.	CASSQVVTDGYTF	TGTGCCAGCAGCCAAGTCGTTACGGATGGCTACACCTTC
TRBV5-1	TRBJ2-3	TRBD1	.	CASSLGGRGLPDTQYF	TGCGCCAGCAGCTTGGGTGGCAGGGGGCTCCCAGATACGCAGTATTTT
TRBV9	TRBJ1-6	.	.	CASSSDPSNSPLHF	TGTGCCAGCAGCTCAGACCCGTCTAATTCACCCCTCCACTTT
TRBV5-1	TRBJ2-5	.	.	CASSLGAGAYRETQYF	TGCGCCAGCAGCTTGGGTGCGGGGGCGTACAGGGAGACCCAGTACTTC
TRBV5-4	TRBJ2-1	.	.	CASSLQNEQFF	TGTGCCAGCAGCTTGCAGAATGAGCAGTTCTTC
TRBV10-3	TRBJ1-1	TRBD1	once	CAIRTGTGKNTEAFF	TGTGCCATCAGAACCGGGACAGGCAAGAACACTGAAGCTTTCTTT
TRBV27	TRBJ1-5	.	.	CASSLLGAISNQPQHF	TGTGCCAGCAGTTTATTGGGGGCGATTAGCAATCAGCCCCAGCATTTT
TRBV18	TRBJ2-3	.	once	CASSPVWGPDTQYF	TGTGCCAGCTCACCTGTATGGGGCCCAGATACGCAGTATTTT
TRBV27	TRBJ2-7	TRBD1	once	CASSLAGTGGYEQYF	TGTGCCAGCAGTTTAGCCGGGACAGGGGGGTACGAGCAGTACTTC
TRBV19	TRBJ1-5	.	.	CASSINGGAEQPQHF	TGTGCCAGTAGTATTAATGGGGGGGCCGAGCAGCCCCAGCATTTT
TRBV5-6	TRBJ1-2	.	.	CASSLPVNYGYTF	TGTGCCAGCAGCTTGCCCGTGAACTATGGCTACACCTTC
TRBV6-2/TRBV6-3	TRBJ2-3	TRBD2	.	CASSYSPGLAGGRVKDTQYF	TGTGCCAGCAGTTACTCCCCGGGACTAGCGGGGGGGCGTGTGAAGGATACGCAGTATTTT
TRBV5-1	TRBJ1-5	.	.	CASSQTVNQPQHF	TGCGCCAGCAGCCAGACGGTGAATCAGCCCCAGCATTTT
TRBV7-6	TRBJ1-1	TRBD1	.	CASSFRGPPTEAFF	TGTGCCAGCAGCTTCAGGGGGCCACCAACTGAAGCTTTCTTT
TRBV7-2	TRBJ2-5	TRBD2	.	CASSEGTRSYQETQYF	TGTGCCAGCAGCGAGGGGACTAGGTCCTACCAAGAGACCCAGTACTTC
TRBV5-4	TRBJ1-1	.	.	CASSFSQNTEAFF	TGTGCCAGCAGCTTTTCTCAGAACACTGAAGCTTTCTTT
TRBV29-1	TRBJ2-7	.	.	CSVGGGVHTYEQYF	TGCAGCGTGGGGGGGGGCGTCCATACCTACGAGCAGTACTTC
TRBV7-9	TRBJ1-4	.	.	CASSLDTYSNEKLFF	TGTGCCAGCAGCTTAGATACATATTCTAATGAAAAACTGTTTTTT
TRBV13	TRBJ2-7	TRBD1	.	CASSFQGDRGHEQYF	TGTGCCAGCAGCTTCCAGGGGGACAGGGGCCACGAGCAGTACTTC
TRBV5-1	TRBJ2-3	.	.	CASSLAWEGTQYF	TGCGCCAGCAGCTTGGCCTGGGAAGGTACGCAGTATTTT
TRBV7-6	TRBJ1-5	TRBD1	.	CASSGGQGVNSNQPQHF	TGTGCCAGCAGCGGAGGCCAGGGGGTAAATAGCAATCAGCCCCAGCATTTT
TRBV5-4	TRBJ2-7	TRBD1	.	CASSNDRGLSEQYF	TGTGCCAGCAGCAACGACAGGGGGCTTAGCGAGCAGTACTTC